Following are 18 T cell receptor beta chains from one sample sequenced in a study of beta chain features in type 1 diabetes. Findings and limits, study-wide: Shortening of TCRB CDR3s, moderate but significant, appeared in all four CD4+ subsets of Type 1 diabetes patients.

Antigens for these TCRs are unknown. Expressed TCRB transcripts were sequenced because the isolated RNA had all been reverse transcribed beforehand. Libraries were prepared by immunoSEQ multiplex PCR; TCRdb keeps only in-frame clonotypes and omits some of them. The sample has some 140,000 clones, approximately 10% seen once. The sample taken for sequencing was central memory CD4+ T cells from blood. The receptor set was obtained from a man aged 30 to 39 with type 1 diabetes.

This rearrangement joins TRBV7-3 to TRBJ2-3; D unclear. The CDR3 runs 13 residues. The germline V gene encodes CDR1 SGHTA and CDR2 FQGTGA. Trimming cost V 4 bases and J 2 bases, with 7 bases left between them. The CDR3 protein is CASSSSLTDTQYF. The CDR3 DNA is TGTGCCAGCAGCTCTAGTCTCACAGATACGCAGTATTTT.

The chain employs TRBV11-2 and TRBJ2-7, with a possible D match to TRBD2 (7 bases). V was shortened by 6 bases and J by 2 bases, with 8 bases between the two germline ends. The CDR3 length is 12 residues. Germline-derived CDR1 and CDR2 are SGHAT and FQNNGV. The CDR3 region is CASRGGAYEQYF. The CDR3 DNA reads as TGTGCCAGCAGAGGGGGGGCCTACGAGCAGTACTTC.

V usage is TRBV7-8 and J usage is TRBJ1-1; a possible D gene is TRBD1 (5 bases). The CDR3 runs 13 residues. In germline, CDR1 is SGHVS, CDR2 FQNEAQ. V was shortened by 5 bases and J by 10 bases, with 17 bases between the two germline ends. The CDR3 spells CASSPQARVRAFF. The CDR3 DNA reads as TGTGCCAGCAGCCCTCAAGCCAGGGTTAGAGCTTTCTTT.

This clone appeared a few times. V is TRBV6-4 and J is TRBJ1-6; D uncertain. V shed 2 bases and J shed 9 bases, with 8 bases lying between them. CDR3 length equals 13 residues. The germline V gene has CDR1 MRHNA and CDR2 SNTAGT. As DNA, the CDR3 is TGTGCCAGCAGTGACCGCTCGGGTTCACCCCTCCACTTT. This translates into CASSDRSGSPLHF.

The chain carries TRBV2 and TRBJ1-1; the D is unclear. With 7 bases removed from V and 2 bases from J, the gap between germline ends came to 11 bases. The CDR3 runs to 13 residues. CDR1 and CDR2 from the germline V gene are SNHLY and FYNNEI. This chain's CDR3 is CASTVRGNTEAFF. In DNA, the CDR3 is TGTGCCAGCACTGTGCGGGGAAACACTGAAGCTTTCTTT.

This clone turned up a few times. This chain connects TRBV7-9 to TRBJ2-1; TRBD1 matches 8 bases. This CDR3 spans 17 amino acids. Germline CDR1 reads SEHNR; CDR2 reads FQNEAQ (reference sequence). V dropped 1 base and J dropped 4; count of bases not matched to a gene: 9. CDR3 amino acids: CASSLVRGRVGYNEQFF. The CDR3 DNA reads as TGTGCCAGCAGCTTAGTCAGGGGGCGGGTGGGATACAATGAGCAGTTCTTC.

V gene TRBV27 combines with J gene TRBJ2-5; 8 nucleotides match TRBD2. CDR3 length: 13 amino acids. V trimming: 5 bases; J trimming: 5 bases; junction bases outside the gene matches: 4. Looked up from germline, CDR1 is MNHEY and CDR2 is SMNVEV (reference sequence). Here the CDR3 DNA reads TGTGCCAGCAGTCCCCGCGGGGGGGAGACCCAGTACTTC. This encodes CASSPRGGETQYF.

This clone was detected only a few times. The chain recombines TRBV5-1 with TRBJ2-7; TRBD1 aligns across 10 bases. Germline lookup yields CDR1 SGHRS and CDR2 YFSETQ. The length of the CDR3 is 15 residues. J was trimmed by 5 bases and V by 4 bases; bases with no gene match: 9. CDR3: CASSSLGQGSHEQYF. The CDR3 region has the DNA TGCGCCAGCAGCAGTCTGGGACAGGGGAGCCACGAGCAGTACTTC.

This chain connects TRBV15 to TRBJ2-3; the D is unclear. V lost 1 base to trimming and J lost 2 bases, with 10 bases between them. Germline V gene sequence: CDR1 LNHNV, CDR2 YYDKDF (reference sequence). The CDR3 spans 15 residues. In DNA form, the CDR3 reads TGTGCCACCAGCAGAGGTCAGGCCTCCACAGATACGCAGTATTTT. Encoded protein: CATSRGQASTDTQYF.

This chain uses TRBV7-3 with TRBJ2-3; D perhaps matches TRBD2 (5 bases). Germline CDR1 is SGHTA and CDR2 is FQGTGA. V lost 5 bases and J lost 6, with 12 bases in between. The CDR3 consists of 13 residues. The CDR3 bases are TGTGCCAGCAGCACCAATCGCGGGGATACGCAGTATTTT. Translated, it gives CASSTNRGDTQYF.

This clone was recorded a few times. This CDR3 reads CASSSLNLRDTQYF. The CDR3 DNA follows: TGTGCCAGCAGCTCTCTTAACCTACGTGATACGCAGTATTTT. The chain uses TRBV11-2 and TRBJ2-3; D is unresolved. Trimming removed 4 bases from V and 6 bases from J, with 14 bases in between. CDR1 and CDR2 from the germline V gene are SGHAT and FQNNGV. This CDR3 has 14 residues.

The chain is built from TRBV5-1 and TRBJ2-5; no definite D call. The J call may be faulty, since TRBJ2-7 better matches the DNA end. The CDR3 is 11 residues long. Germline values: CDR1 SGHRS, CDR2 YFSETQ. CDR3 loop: CASSLGHEQYF. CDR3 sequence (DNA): TGCGCCAGCAGCTTGGGACACGAGCAGTACTTC.

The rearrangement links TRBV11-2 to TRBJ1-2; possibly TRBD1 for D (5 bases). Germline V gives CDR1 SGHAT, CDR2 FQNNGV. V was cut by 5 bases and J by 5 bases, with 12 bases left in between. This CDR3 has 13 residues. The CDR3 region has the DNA TGTGCCAGCAGCGGACAAGCCTTATATGGCTACACCTTC. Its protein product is CASSGQALYGYTF.

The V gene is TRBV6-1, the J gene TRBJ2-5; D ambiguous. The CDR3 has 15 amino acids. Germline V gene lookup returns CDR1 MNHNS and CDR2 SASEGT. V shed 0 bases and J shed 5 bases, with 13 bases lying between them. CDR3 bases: TGTGCCAGCAGTGAAGCCCGTTGGGTGGAGGAGACCCAGTACTTC. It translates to CASSEARWVEETQYF.

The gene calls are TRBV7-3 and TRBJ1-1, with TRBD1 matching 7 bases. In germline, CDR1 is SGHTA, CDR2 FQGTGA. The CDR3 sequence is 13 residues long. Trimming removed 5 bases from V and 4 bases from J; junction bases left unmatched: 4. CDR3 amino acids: CASSAGGGTEAFF. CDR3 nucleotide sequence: TGTGCCAGCAGCGCAGGGGGAGGCACTGAAGCTTTCTTT.

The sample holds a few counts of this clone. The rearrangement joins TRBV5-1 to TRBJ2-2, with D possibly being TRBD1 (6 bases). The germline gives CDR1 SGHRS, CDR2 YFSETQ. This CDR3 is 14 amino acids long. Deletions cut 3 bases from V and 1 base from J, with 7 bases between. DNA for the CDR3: TGCGCCAGCAGCTCGACAGGGAACACCGGGGAGCTGTTTTTT. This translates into CASSSTGNTGELFF.

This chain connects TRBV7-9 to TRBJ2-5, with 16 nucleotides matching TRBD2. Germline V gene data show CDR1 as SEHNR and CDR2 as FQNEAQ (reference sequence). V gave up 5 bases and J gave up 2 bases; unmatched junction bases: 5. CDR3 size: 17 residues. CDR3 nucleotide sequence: TGTGCCAGCAGCCTGGGACTAGCGGGGGGGCAACAAGAGACCCAGTACTTC. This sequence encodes CASSLGLAGGQQETQYF.

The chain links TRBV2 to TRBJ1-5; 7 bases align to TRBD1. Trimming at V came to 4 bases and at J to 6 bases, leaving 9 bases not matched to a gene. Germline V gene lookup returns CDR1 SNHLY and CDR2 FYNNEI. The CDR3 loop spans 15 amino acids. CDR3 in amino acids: CASSVGQSSFQPQHF. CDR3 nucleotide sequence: TGTGCCAGCAGTGTGGGACAGTCGTCTTTTCAGCCCCAGCATTTT. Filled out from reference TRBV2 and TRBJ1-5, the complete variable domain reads EPEVTQTPSHQVTQMGQEVILRCVPISNHLYFYWYRQILGQKVEFLVSFYNNEISEKSEIFDDQFSVERPDGSNFTLKIRSTKLEDSAMYFCASSVGQSSFQPQHFGDGTRLSIL.